This T cell receptor beta chain emerged from a study of blood T cells in healthy people across ages. Remarks on this clonotype: A junction end diverges from the germline sequence, so it may reflect a read error.

Next came a second PCR, run for about 6 to 11 cycles, which used a sample-barcoded 5' primer along with a J-beta primer mix. TCRdb re-called the 5' RACE reads through MiXCR, storing one row per CDR3 protein. The sample lists about 760,000 distinct CDR3 sequences, just under 25% seen once, with just under 9.5% in the top ten. The sample also formed part of further work on T cells of mothers and their children.

Material: blood. The TCR sequence derives from a boy between 10 and 17 years old in good health.

The CDR3 protein is CASSSPGRGVGTQSF. CDR3 sequence (DNA): TGTGCCAGCAGTTCTCCCGGGCGCGGGGTGGGGACCCAGTCCTTC. This rearrangement joins TRBV28 to TRBJ2-1; D possibly corresponds to TRBD2 (6 bases). The CDR3 has 15 residues. CDR1 is MDHEN and CDR2 is SYDVKM in the germline V gene.